The clone carrying this T cell receptor beta chain has more than one count but fewer than ten. V lost 0 bases and J lost 1; bases outside the gene matches: 5. CDR1 and CDR2 from the germline V gene are DFQATT and SNEGSKA (reference sequence). This CDR3 is 16 amino acids long. The data are from a study of response to subunit inactivated influenza vaccine. Using its own MiXCR run on the RT-PCR reads, TCRdb lists one record per CDR3 protein. This table has around 760,000 distinct CDR3 sequences, approximately 15% appearing once. This chain uses TRBV20-1 with TRBJ2-3; 9 nucleotides line up with TRBD2. The receptor's source is a man aged 45 to 65 who received an inactivated influenza vaccine. Material: PBMCs from blood, obtained around 15 days before vaccination. The CDR3 here is CSARDAASGGTDTQYF. For the CDR3, the DNA is TGCAGTGCTAGAGATGCGGCTAGCGGGGGCACAGATACGCAGTATTTT.